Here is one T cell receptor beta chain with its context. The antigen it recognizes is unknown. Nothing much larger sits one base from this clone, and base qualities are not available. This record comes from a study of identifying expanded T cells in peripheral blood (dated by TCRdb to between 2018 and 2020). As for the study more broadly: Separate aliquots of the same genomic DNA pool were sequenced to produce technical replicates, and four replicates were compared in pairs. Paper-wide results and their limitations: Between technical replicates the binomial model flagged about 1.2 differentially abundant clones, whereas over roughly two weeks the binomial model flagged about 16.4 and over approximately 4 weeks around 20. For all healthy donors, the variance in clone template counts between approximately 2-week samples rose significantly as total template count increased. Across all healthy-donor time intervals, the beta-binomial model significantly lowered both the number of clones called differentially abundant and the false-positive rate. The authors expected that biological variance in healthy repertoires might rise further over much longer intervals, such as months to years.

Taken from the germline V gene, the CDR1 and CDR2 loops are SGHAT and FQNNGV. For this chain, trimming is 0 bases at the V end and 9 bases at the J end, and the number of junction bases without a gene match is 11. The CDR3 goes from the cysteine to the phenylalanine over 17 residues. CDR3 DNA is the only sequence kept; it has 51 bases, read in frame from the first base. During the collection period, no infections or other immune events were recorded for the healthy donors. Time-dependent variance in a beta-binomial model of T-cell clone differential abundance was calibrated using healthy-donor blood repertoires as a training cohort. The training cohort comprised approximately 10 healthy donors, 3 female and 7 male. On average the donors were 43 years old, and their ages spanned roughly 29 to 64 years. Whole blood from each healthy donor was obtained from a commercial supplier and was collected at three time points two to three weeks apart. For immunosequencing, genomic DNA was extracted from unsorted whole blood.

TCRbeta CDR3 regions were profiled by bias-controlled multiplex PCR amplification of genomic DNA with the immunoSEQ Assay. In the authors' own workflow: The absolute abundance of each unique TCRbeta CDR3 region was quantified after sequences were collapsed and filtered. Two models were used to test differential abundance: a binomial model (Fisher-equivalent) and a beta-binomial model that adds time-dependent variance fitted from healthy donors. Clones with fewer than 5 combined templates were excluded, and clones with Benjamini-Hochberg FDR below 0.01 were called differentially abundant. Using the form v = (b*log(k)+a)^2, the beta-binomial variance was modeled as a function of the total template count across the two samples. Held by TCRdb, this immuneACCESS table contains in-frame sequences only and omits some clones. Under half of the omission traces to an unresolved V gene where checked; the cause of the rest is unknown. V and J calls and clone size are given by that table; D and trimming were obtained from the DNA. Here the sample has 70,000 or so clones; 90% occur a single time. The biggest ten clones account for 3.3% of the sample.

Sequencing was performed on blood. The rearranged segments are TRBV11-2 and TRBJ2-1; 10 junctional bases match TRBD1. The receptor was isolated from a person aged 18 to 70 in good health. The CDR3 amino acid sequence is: CASSLDRGDRGTSEQFF. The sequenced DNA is TGTGCCAGCAGCTTAGATCGAGGGGACAGGGGCACAAGTGAGCAGTTCTTC.